Listed here are 3 T cell receptor beta chains from one sample, sequenced in a study of blood T cell repertoires in COVID-19. TCRdb's table, derived via immunoSEQ multiplex PCR, lists solely in-frame clones and lacks some. The sample carries around 190,000 clones, roughly 79% recorded once. The sequenced sample was peripheral blood. The receptors derive from a middle-aged woman with COVID-19, enrolled during active disease.

The genes are TRBV6-5 and TRBJ1-1; no clear D. In germline, CDR1 is MNHEY, CDR2 SVGAGI. Trimming pared 4 bases from V and 5 bases from J, leaving 11 bases between. The CDR3 is 13 residues long. CDR3 loop: CASSFMGGTEAFF. The CDR3 DNA follows: TGTGCCAGCAGTTTTATGGGAGGGACTGAAGCTTTCTTT.

The chain employs TRBV28 and TRBJ2-7; D ambiguous. From germline, CDR1 is MDHEN and CDR2 SYDVKM. V was shortened by 4 bases and J by 2 bases, with 15 bases between the two germline ends. The length of the CDR3 is 15 residues. CDR3 nucleotides: TGTGCCAGCAGTTCGACGGCCTCGAGCGCCTACGAGCAGTACTTC. Its protein product is CASSSTASSAYEQYF.

The V and J genes are TRBV4-1 and TRBJ2-3; TRBD2 aligns across 8 bases. The length of the CDR3 is 17 residues. Germline V CDR1 and CDR2: MGHRA, YSYEKL. After removal of 4 bases from V and 0 bases from J, the junction contained 9 bases not matched to a gene. In DNA form, the CDR3 reads TGCGCCAGCAGCCCAAGTATTCGGGGGGGTAGCACAGATACGCAGTATTTT. It codes for CASSPSIRGGSTDTQYF.